A selection of T cell receptor beta chains follows, all from one sample in a study of the immune and genomic landscape of osteosarcoma. The assay was immunoSEQ multiplex PCR, and TCRdb's table has in-frame clones only and misses some. The sample comprises under 11,000 clones, 71% of which are singletons, and 18% rests with the top ten. Sequencing was done on a sample of osteosarcoma tumor tissue from the lung. The receptor set was obtained from a human donor with osteosarcoma. CDR3s include the opening cysteine and the closing phenylalanine or tryptophan. Each record gives: D gene, clone size, J gene, V gene, CDR3 protein, CDR3 DNA. A D gene is named only where the DNA matches it firmly. Expanded clones are given a class, and other clones once, few, many or no size at all.

D: TRBD2; size: -; J: TRBJ2-1; V: TRBV4-2; CDR3: CASSQGGSGSPFF; DNA: TGTGCCAGCAGCCAAGGAGGTAGCGGGAGCCCGTTCTTC
D: -; size: -; J: TRBJ2-7; V: TRBV29-1; CDR3: CSVGPGAGYEQYF; DNA: TGCAGCGTTGGACCGGGGGCAGGTTACGAGCAGTACTTC
D: -; size: once; J: TRBJ2-5; V: TRBV5-4; CDR3: CASSLSAGRKTQYF; DNA: TGTGCCAGCAGCTTATCTGCGGGACGGAAGACCCAGTACTTC
D: -; size: -; J: TRBJ1-4; V: TRBV9; CDR3: CASSVAGGTVEKLFF; DNA: TGTGCCAGCAGCGTAGCGGGGGGCACGGTTGAAAAACTGTTTTTT
D: TRBD1; size: -; J: TRBJ1-4; V: TRBV5-6; CDR3: CASSRTMGDRRLEKLFF; DNA: TGTGCCAGCAGCCGTACAATGGGGGACAGAAGATTGGAAAAACTGTTTTTT
D: -; size: -; J: TRBJ1-5; V: TRBV5-1; CDR3: CASSLAGLSSQPQHF; DNA: TGCGCCAGCAGCTTGGCCGGGTTATCGAGTCAGCCCCAGCATTTT
D: -; size: -; J: TRBJ2-7; V: TRBV4-1; CDR3: CASSQDKGYREQYF; DNA: TGCGCCAGCAGCCAAGATAAAGGCTATCGTGAGCAGTACTTC
D: TRBD2; size: -; J: TRBJ2-2; V: TRBV27; CDR3: CASSGTSGVSTGELFF; DNA: TGTGCCAGCAGCGGTACTAGCGGAGTTAGTACCGGGGAGCTGTTTTTT
D: -; size: -; J: TRBJ2-7; V: TRBV28; CDR3: CASSLSGVSEQYF; DNA: TGTGCCAGCAGTTTATCCGGGGTGAGCGAGCAGTACTTC
D: TRBD1; size: -; J: TRBJ1-4; V: TRBV9; CDR3: CASTQGANEKLFF; DNA: TGTGCCAGCACTCAGGGGGCAAATGAAAAACTGTTTTTT
D: -; size: large; J: TRBJ1-1; V: TRBV7-9; CDR3: CASSAQGSVTEAFF; DNA: TGTGCCAGCAGCGCCCAGGGTTCGGTTACTGAAGCTTTCTTT
D: TRBD2; size: -; J: TRBJ2-7; V: TRBV6-1; CDR3: CASSGVKREGSEQYF; DNA: TGTGCCAGCAGTGGAGTTAAGCGGGAGGGCTCCGAGCAGTACTTC
D: TRBD2; size: -; J: TRBJ2-2; V: TRBV6-5; CDR3: CASSYKVIAGTGELFF; DNA: TGTGCCAGCAGTTACAAAGTAATAGCGGGAACCGGGGAGCTGTTTTTT
D: -; size: once; J: TRBJ1-1; V: TRBV28; CDR3: CASSLWDKNTEAFF; DNA: TGTGCCAGCAGTTTGTGGGACAAGAACACTGAAGCTTTCTTT
D: -; size: -; J: TRBJ1-5; V: TRBV2; CDR3: CASRFYEDQPQHF; DNA: TGTGCCAGCAGGTTTTACGAGGATCAGCCCCAGCATTTT
D: -; size: -; J: TRBJ2-1; V: TRBV7-9; CDR3: CASSLSRFGGVEQFF; DNA: TGTGCCAGCAGTTTGTCTAGATTCGGCGGTGTGGAGCAGTTCTTC
D: -; size: -; J: TRBJ1-5; V: TRBV6-1; CDR3: CASRKTGRNQPQHF; DNA: TGTGCCAGCAGGAAAACAGGGAGAAATCAGCCCCAGCATTTT
D: TRBD1; size: -; J: TRBJ2-5; V: TRBV19; CDR3: CASSAWTGGAETQYF; DNA: TGTGCCAGTAGTGCCTGGACAGGGGGCGCCGAGACCCAGTACTTC
D: TRBD2; size: -; J: TRBJ2-5; V: TRBV7-9; CDR3: CASSGEVAGLQETQYF; DNA: TGTGCCAGCAGCGGGGAGGTAGCGGGGTTACAAGAGACCCAGTACTTC
D: -; size: -; J: TRBJ1-2; V: TRBV5-3; CDR3: CASRPQGDYGYTF; DNA: TGTGCCAGCCGTCCGCAGGGTGACTATGGCTACACCTTC
D: -; size: -; J: TRBJ2-3; V: TRBV5-8; CDR3: CASSYPGQTTDTQYF; DNA: TGTGCCAGCAGTTATCCGGGACAAACTACAGATACGCAGTATTTT
D: -; size: -; J: TRBJ2-1; V: TRBV7-9; CDR3: CASSLSWAEQFF; DNA: TGTGCCAGCAGCTTATCCTGGGCTGAGCAGTTCTTC
D: -; size: once; J: TRBJ2-3; V: TRBV7-8; CDR3: CASSPQPHPVVTDTQYF; DNA: TGTGCCAGCAGCCCCCAACCCCACCCGGTCGTCACAGATACGCAGTATTTT
D: TRBD2; size: -; J: TRBJ2-7; V: TRBV27; CDR3: CASTMSGGPGVEQYF; DNA: TGTGCCAGCACTATGAGCGGGGGGCCTGGGGTCGAGCAGTACTTC
D: -; size: few; J: TRBJ1-5; V: TRBV28; CDR3: CASRDTVNQPQHF; DNA: TGTGCCAGCAGAGACACAGTAAATCAGCCCCAGCATTTT
D: TRBD1; size: -; J: TRBJ1-1; V: TRBV29-1; CDR3: CSVSQGWGMNTEAFF; DNA: TGCAGCGTTTCACAGGGGTGGGGAATGAACACTGAAGCTTTCTTT
D: -; size: -; J: TRBJ1-2; V: TRBV6-5; CDR3: CASSYSIRGGWGYTF; DNA: TGTGCCAGCAGTTACTCGATCCGAGGAGGGTGGGGCTACACCTTC
D: TRBD2; size: -; J: TRBJ2-2; V: TRBV4-1; CDR3: CASSQASGANTGELFF; DNA: TGCGCCAGCAGCCAAGCTAGCGGGGCGAACACCGGGGAGCTGTTTTTT
D: -; size: once; J: TRBJ1-2; V: TRBV7-3; CDR3: CASSLNRVLGYTF; DNA: TGTGCCAGCAGCTTAAACAGGGTGCTTGGCTACACCTTC
D: TRBD2; size: -; J: TRBJ2-7; V: TRBV6-1; CDR3: CASSEALAASGYEQYF; DNA: TGTGCCAGCAGTGAAGCCCTCGCGGCTAGCGGCTACGAGCAGTACTTC
D: -; size: -; J: TRBJ2-7; V: TRBV10-2; CDR3: CASGYEQYF; DNA: TGCGCCAGCGGTTACGAGCAGTACTTC
D: -; size: -; J: TRBJ2-7; V: TRBV10-1; CDR3: CASSESRVGRLVYEQYF; DNA: TGCGCCAGCAGTGAGTCGAGGGTGGGGCGGTTAGTCTACGAGCAGTACTTC
D: -; size: few; J: TRBJ2-7; V: TRBV6-5; CDR3: CASTAENGDEQYF; DNA: TGTGCCAGCACAGCAGAAAATGGGGACGAGCAGTACTTC
D: TRBD1; size: -; J: TRBJ1-2; V: TRBV7-1; CDR3: CASSSPGTAERIHGYTF; DNA: TGTGCCAGCAGCTCACCCGGGACAGCCGAACGAATCCATGGCTACACCTTC
D: -; size: -; J: TRBJ2-5; V: TRBV21-1; CDR3: CASSKVDF; DNA: TGTGCCAGCAGCAAAGTAGACTTC
D: TRBD1; size: few; J: TRBJ1-5; V: TRBV7-9; CDR3: CASSLETGGNQPQHF; DNA: TGTGCCAGCAGCTTAGAGACAGGGGGCAATCAGCCCCAGCATTTT
D: -; size: -; J: TRBJ2-1; V: TRBV29-1; CDR3: CSVATGDEQFF; DNA: TGCAGCGTTGCGACAGGCGATGAGCAGTTCTTC
D: -; size: -; J: TRBJ2-1; V: TRBV13; CDR3: CASSFQGAGEQFF; DNA: TGTGCCAGCAGCTTTCAAGGGGCCGGTGAGCAGTTCTTC
D: -; size: -; J: TRBJ1-1; V: TRBV6-5; CDR3: CASSSPGGGNTEAFF; DNA: TGTGCCAGCAGTTCTCCCGGGGGGGGTAACACTGAAGCTTTCTTT
D: -; size: -; J: TRBJ1-5; V: TRBV4-1; CDR3: CASSQGLGQPQHF; DNA: TGCGCCAGCAGCCAAGGTCTCGGTCAGCCCCAGCATTTT
D: -; size: once; J: TRBJ2-1; V: TRBV7-3; CDR3: CASSLRGRAEQFF; DNA: TGTGCCAGCAGCTTACGGGGGAGAGCGGAGCAGTTCTTC
D: -; size: -; J: TRBJ1-1; V: TRBV6-5; CDR3: CASSYSRGGTEAFF; DNA: TGTGCCAGCAGTTACTCGAGAGGGGGCACTGAAGCTTTCTTT
D: TRBD2; size: -; J: TRBJ2-2; V: TRBV6-4; CDR3: CASTSGSTGELFF; DNA: TGTGCCAGCACTAGCGGGAGCACCGGGGAGCTGTTTTTT
D: TRBD1; size: -; J: TRBJ2-1; V: TRBV19; CDR3: CASSANRGPYNEQFF; DNA: TGTGCCAGTAGTGCAAACAGGGGGCCCTACAATGAGCAGTTCTTC
D: -; size: -; J: TRBJ1-6; V: TRBV6-5; CDR3: CASSYQASQISPLHF; DNA: TGTGCCAGCAGTTACCAGGCTTCCCAAATTTCACCCCTCCACTTT
D: TRBD2; size: -; J: TRBJ2-2; V: TRBV6-5; CDR3: CASTRGGHLTGELFF; DNA: TGTGCCAGCACCCGGGGGGGACACCTCACCGGGGAGCTGTTTTTT
D: TRBD1; size: medium-sized; J: TRBJ1-5; V: TRBV30; CDR3: CAWTTGRNQPQHF; DNA: TGTGCCTGGACGACAGGGAGAAATCAGCCCCAGCATTTT
D: -; size: few; J: TRBJ1-6; V: TRBV6-1; CDR3: CATNGGESSPLHF; DNA: TGTGCCACTAACGGGGGTGAGAGTTCACCCCTCCACTTT
D: -; size: -; J: TRBJ2-3; V: TRBV18; CDR3: CASSEEGRADTQYF; DNA: TGTGCCAGCTCCGAGGAGGGAAGGGCAGATACGCAGTATTTT
D: -; size: few; J: TRBJ1-5; V: TRBV19; CDR3: CASSPGGGLGGRYSNQPQHF; DNA: TGTGCCAGTAGCCCCGGGGGAGGCCTAGGGGGAAGATATAGCAATCAGCCCCAGCATTTT
D: -; size: large; J: TRBJ1-5; V: TRBV6-5; CDR3: CASRKTGRNQPQHF; DNA: TGTGCCAGCAGGAAAACAGGGAGAAATCAGCCCCAGCATTTT
D: TRBD2; size: -; J: TRBJ2-3; V: TRBV28; CDR3: CASSFLAGVADTQYF; DNA: TGTGCCAGCAGTTTCCTAGCGGGAGTGGCAGATACGCAGTATTTT
D: TRBD2; size: -; J: TRBJ2-3; V: TRBV5-6; CDR3: CASNGPQRETVDTQYF; DNA: TGTGCCAGCAATGGTCCCCAGCGGGAGACGGTAGATACGCAGTATTTT
D: -; size: -; J: TRBJ2-5; V: TRBV5-1; CDR3: CASSFLGLTETQYF; DNA: TGCGCCAGCAGCTTCCTTGGACTAACAGAGACCCAGTACTTC
D: -; size: -; J: TRBJ2-1; V: TRBV6-1; CDR3: CASSEQPYNEQFF; DNA: TGTGCCAGCAGTGAACAGCCCTACAATGAGCAGTTCTTC